This T cell receptor (beta chain) was captured by sequencing in a study of control samples from healthy donors and cancer patients. The CDR3 spans 15 residues. Germline-derived CDR1 and CDR2 are MDHEN and SYDVKM. The germline V and J ends were trimmed by 8 bases and 4 bases, with 20 bases remaining between them. The table came from immunoSEQ multiplex PCR; TCRdb's copy has only in-frame clones and leaves some out. This sample has 90,000 to 140,000 clones; 83% occur once, and the top ten carry less than 15%. Sequencing was done on a sample of blood. This chain uses TRBV28 with TRBJ1-2; D is unresolved. The sequence derives from a woman in her forties or fifties in good health. CDR3 loop: CASGYPGRSPYGYTF. The DNA of the CDR3 is TGTGCCAGCGGGTACCCGGGCCGATCCCCCTATGGCTACACCTTC.